This T cell receptor beta chain was identified during a study of control samples from healthy donors and cancer patients. Method: immunoSEQ multiplex PCR; TCRdb's copy keeps in-frame clones and lacks some. Of roughly 100,000 clones listed, roughly 91% are singletons. Germline V CDR1 and CDR2: WNHNN, SYGVQD (reference sequence). V lost 5 bases and J lost 2; bases outside the gene matches: 12. The CDR3 is made up of 17 amino acids. V and J are TRBV10-1 and TRBJ2-7, with 10 bases matching TRBD1. The receptor was derived from a man between 60 and 75 years old with lung cancer. Material for sequencing was PBMCs. CDR3 nucleotide sequence: TGCGCCAGCAGTCCACTTCCTTCCGGGACAGGGGCCTACGAGCAGTACTTC. Protein: CASSPLPSGTGAYEQYF.